This T cell receptor beta chain comes out of a study of long-term antiretroviral therapy in people with HIV. Findings and limits, study-wide: Controls had broader CDR3 length ranges than HIV repertoires did. Data on ART adherence, viral resistance or therapy changes were unavailable.

There are 15 residues in the CDR3. Per germline, CDR1 MNHEY and CDR2 SMNVEV (reference sequence). V was pared by 5 bases and J by 5 bases, with 16 bases between. In the case of this clone: As yet, its antigen is unknown.

Samples were assayed with immunoSEQ v3.0 at survey level. Generated by immunoSEQ multiplex PCR, the TCRdb table keeps only in-frame clones and is missing some. The sample carries over 10,000 clones, 70% to 75% recorded once. The sequencing used unsorted PBMCs, collected 3.1 years before starting antiretroviral therapy. This clonotype originated in a middle-aged man with HIV. This chain connects TRBV27 to TRBJ1-5; a possible D gene is TRBD1 (5 bases). CDR3 sequence: CASSLLYRLDQPQHF. CDR3 DNA: TGTGCCAGCAGTCTCCTTTACAGGTTGGATCAGCCCCAGCATTTT.